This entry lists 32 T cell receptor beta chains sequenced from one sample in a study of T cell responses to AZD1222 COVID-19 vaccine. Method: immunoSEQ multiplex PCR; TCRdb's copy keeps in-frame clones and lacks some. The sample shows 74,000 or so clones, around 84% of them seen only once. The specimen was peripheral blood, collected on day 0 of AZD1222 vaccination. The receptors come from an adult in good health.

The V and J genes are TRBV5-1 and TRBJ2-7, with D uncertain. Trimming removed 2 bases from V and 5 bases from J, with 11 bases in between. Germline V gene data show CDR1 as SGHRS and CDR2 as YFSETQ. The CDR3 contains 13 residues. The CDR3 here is CASSLTESHEQYF. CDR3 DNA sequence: TGCGCCAGCAGCTTAACGGAGAGCCACGAGCAGTACTTC.

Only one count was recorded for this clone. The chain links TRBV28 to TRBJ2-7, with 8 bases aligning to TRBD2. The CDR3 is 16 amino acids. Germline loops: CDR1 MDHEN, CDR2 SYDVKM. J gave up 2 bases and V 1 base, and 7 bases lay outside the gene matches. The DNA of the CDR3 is TGTGCCAGCAGTTTATCCCCGGGAGGGACTACCTACGAGCAGTACTTC. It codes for CASSLSPGGTTYEQYF.

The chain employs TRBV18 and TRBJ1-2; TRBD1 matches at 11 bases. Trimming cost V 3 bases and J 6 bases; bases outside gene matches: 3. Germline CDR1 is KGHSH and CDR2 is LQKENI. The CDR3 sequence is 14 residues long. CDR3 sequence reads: CASSPGTGGNGYTF. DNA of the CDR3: TGTGCCAGCTCACCGGGGACAGGGGGGAATGGCTACACCTTC. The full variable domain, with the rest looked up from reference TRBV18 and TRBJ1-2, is NAGVMQNPRHLVRRRGQEARLRCSPMKGHSHVYWYRQLPEEGLKFMVYLQKENIIDESGMPKERFSAEFPKEGPSILRIQQVVRGDSAAYFCASSPGTGGNGYTFGSGTRLTVV.

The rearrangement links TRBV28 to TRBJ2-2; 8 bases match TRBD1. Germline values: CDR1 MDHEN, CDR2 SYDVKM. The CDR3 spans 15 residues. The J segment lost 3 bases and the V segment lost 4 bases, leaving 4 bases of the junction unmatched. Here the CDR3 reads CASSSSGGHTGELFF. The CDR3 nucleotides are TGTGCCAGCAGTTCCTCAGGGGGCCACACCGGGGAGCTGTTTTTT. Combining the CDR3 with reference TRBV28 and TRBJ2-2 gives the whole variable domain DVKVTQSSRYLVKRTGEKVFLECVQDMDHENMFWYRQDPGLGLRLIYFSYDVKMKEKGDIPEGYSVSREKKERFSLILESASTNQTSMYLCASSSSGGHTGELFFGEGSRLTVL.

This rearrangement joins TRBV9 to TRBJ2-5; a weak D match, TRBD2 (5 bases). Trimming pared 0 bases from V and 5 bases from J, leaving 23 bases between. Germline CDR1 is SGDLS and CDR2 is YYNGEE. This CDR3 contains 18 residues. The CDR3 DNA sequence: TGTGCCAGCAGCGTAGGCCTCTTGGAGCGAGTGGGCGGGGAGACCCAGTACTTC. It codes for CASSVGLLERVGGETQYF.

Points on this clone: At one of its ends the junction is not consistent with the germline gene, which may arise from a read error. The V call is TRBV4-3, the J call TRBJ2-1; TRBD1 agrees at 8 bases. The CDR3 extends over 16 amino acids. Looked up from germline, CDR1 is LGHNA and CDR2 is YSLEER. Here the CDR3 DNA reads TGCGTCAGCAGCCAAGAAGGACAGGGTAACTACAATGAGCAGTTCTTC. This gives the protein CVSSQEGQGNYNEQFF.

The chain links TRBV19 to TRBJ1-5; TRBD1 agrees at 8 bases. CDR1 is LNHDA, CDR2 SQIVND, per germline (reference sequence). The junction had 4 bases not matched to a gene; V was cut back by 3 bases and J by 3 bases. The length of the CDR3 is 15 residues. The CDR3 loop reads CASSIRGQDNQPQHF. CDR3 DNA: TGTGCCAGTAGTATCCGGGGACAGGACAATCAGCCCCAGCATTTT.

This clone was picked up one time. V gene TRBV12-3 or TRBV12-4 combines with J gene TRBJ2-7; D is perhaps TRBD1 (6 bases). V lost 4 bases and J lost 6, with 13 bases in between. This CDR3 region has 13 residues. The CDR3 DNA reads TGTGCCAGCAGTTGGGCGACAGGAGGCGAGCAGTACTTC. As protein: CASSWATGGEQYF.

The CDR3: CASSLAGSYGYTF. As DNA, the CDR3 is TGTGCCAGCAGTTTGGCAGGCTCCTATGGCTACACCTTC. The V call is TRBV28, the J call TRBJ1-2; no firm D call. This CDR3 contains 13 residues. V lost 3 bases, J lost 4 bases, and 9 bases lay in between. The germline V gene encodes CDR1 MDHEN and CDR2 SYDVKM.

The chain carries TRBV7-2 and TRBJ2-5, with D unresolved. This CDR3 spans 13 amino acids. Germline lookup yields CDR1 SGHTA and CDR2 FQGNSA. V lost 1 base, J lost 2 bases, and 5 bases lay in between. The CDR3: CASSLEVQETQYF. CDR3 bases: TGTGCCAGCAGCTTAGAGGTACAAGAGACCCAGTACTTC.

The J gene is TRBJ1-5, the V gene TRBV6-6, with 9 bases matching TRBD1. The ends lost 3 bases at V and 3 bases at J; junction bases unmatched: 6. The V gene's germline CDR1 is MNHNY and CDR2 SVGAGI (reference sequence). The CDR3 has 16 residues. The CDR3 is CASSYDTGGYNQPQHF. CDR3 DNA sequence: TGTGCCAGCAGTTATGACACAGGGGGCTACAATCAGCCCCAGCATTTT.

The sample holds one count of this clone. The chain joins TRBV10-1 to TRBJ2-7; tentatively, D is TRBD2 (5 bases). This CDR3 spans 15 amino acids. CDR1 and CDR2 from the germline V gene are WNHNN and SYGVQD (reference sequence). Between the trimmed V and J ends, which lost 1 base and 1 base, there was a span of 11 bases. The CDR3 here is CASSEYAGGSYEQYF. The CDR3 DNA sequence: TGCGCCAGCAGTGAGTATGCGGGTGGGTCCTACGAGCAGTACTTC.

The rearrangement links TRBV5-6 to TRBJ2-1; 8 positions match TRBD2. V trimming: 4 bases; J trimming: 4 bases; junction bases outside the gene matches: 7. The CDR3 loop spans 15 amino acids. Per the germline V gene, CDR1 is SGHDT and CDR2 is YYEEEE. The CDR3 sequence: CASSPRLALYNEQFF. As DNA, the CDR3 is TGTGCCAGCAGCCCGAGACTAGCGCTTTACAATGAGCAGTTCTTC.

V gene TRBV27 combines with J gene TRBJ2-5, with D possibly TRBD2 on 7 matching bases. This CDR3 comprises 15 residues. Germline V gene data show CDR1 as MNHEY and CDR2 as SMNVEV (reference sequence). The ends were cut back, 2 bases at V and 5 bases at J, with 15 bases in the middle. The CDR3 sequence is CASSLGRGRRETQYF. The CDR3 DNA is TGTGCCAGCAGTTTAGGGCGGGGGCGTCGGGAGACCCAGTACTTC.

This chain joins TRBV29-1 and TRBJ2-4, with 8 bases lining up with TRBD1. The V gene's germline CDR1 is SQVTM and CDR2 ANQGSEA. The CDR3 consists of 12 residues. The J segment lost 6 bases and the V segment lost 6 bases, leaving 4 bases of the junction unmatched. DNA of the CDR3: TGCAGCGTAGGACAGGGCGGAAACATTCAGTACTTC. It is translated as CSVGQGGNIQYF.

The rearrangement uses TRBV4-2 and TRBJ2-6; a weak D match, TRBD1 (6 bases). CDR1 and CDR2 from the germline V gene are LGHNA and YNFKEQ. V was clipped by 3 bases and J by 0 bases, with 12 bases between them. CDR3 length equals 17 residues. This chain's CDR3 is CASSHDLDSSGANVLTF. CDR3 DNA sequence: TGTGCCAGCAGCCACGATTTGGACAGCTCTGGGGCCAACGTCCTGACTTTC.

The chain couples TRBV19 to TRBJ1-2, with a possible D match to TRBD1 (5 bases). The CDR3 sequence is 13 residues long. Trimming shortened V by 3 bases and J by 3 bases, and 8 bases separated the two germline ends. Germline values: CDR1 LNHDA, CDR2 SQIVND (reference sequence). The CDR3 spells CASSIGTYYGYTF. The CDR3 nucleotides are TGTGCCAGTAGTATCGGGACGTACTATGGCTACACCTTC.

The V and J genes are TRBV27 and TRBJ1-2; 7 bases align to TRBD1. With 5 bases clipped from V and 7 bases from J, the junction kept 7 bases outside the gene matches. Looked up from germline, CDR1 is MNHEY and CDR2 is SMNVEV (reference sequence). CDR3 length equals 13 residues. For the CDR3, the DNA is TGTGCCAGCAGTCCTACCAGGGGGTCTGGCTACACCTTC. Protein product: CASSPTRGSGYTF.

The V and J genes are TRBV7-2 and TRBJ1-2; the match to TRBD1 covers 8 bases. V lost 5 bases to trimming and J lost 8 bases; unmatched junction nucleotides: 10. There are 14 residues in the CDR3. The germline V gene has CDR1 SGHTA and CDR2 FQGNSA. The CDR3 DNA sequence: TGTGCCAGCAGCGAATTCACAGGGGGAGGAGGCTACACCTTC. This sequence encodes CASSEFTGGGGYTF.

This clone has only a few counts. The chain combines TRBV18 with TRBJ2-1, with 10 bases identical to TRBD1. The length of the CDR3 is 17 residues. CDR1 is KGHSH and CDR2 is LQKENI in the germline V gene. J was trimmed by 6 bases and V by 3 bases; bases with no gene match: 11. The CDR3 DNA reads TGTGCCAGCTCACCCCGAATGACAGGGGGCGGGAGCAATGAGCAGTTCTTC. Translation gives CASSPRMTGGGSNEQFF.

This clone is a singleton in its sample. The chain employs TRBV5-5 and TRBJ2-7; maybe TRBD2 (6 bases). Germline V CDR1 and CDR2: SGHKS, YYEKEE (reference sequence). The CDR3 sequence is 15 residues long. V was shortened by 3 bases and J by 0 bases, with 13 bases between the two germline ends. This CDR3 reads CASSWDSGPSYEQYF. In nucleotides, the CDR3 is TGTGCCAGCAGCTGGGACTCGGGACCCTCCTACGAGCAGTACTTC.

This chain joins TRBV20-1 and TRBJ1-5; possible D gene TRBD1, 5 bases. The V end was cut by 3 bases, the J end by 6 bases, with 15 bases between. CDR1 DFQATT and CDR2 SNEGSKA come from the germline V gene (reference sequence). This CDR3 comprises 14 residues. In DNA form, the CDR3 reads TGCAGTGCTAGTGCCGGGGCGTACAGTCAGCCCCAGCATTTT. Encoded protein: CSASAGAYSQPQHF.

The CDR3 nucleotides are TGTGCCAGCAGCCTCATCGGGGCTAACTATGGCTACACCTTC. Translation gives CASSLIGANYGYTF. The V and J genes are TRBV3-1 (or the pseudogene TRBV3-2) and TRBJ1-2; no firm D call. V was shortened by 4 bases and J by 0 bases, with 9 bases between the two germline ends. CDR3 length: 14 amino acids. Germline V lookup: CDR1 LGHDT, CDR2 YNNKEL (reference sequence).

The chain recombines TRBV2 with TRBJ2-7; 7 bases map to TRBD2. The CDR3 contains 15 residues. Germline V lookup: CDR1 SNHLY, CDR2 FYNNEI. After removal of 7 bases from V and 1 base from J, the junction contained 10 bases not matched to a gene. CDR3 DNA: TGTGCCAGCAAAAGGGAGGGTAGGTCGTCCTACGAGCAGTACTTC. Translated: CASKREGRSSYEQYF.

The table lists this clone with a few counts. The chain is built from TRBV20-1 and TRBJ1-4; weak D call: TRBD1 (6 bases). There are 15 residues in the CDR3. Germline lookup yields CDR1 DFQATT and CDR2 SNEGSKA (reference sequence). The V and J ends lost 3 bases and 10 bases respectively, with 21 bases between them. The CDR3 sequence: CSASSRDTGLGKLFF. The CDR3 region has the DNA TGCAGTGCTAGTAGCCGGGACACCGGGCTCGGAAAACTGTTTTTT.

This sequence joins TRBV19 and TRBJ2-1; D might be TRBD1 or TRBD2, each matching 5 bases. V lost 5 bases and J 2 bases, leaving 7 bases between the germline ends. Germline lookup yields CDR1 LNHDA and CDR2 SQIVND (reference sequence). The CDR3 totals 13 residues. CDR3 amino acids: CASSRGPYNEQFF. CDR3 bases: TGTGCCAGTAGTCGGGGACCCTACAATGAGCAGTTCTTC.

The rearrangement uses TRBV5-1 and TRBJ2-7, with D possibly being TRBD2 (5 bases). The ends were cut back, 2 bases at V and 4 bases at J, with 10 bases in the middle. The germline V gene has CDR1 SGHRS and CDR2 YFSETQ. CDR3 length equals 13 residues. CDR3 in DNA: TGCGCCAGCAGCTTCGAAACGGGGTACGAGCAGTACTTC. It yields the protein CASSFETGYEQYF. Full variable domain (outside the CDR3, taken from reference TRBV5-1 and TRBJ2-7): KAGVTQTPRYLIKTRGQQVTLSCSPISGHRSVSWYQQTPGQGLQFLFEYFSETQRNKGNFPGRFSGRQFSNSRSEMNVSTLELGDSALYLCASSFETGYEQYFGPGTRLTVT.

The CDR3 DNA reads TGTGCCAGCAGTTTTCCTGGGGGGAATGAAAAACTGTTTTTT. This sequence encodes CASSFPGGNEKLFF. The genes are TRBV28 and TRBJ1-4, with D possibly being TRBD1 (5 bases). CDR1 and CDR2 from the germline V gene are MDHEN and SYDVKM. V was pared by 3 bases and J by 5 bases, with 10 bases between. CDR3 length: 14 amino acids.

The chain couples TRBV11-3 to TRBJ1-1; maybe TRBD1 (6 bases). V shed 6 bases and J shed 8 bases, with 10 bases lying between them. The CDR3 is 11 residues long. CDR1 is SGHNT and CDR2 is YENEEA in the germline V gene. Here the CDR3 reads CASSLGGEAFF. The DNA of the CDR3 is TGTGCCAGCAGTCTAGGGGGGGAAGCTTTCTTT. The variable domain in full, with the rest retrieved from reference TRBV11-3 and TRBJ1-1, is EAGVVQSPRYKIIEKKQPVAFWCNPISGHNTLYWYLQNLGQGPELLIRYENEEAVDDSQLPKDRFSAERLKGVDSTLKIQPAELGDSAVYLCASSLGGEAFFGQGTRLTVV.

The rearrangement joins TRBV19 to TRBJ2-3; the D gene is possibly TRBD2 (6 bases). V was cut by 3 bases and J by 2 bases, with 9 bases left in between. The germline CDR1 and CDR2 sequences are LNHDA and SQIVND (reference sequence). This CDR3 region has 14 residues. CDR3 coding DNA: TGTGCCAGTAGTATTCTAGCGACCACAGATACGCAGTATTTT. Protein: CASSILATTDTQYF. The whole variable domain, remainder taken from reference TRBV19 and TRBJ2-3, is DGGITQSPKYLFRKEGQNVTLSCEQNLNHDAMYWYRQDPGQGLRLIYYSQIVNDFQKGDIAEGYSVSREKKESFPLTVTSAQKNPTAFYLCASSILATTDTQYFGPGTRLTVL.

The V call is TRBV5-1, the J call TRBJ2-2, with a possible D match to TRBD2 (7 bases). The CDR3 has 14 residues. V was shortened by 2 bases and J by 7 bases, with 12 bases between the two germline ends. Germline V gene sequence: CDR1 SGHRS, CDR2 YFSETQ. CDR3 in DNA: TGCGCCAGCAGCTTTGGGGGGGCGATCGGGGAGCTGTTTTTT. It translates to CASSFGGAIGELFF.

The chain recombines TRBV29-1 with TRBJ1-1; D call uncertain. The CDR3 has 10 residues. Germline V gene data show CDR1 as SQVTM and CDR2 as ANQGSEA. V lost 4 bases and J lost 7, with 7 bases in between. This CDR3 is CSVGRLEAFF. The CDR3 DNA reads TGCAGCGTTGGACGACTTGAAGCTTTCTTT. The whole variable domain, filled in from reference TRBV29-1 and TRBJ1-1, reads SAVISQKPSRDICQRGTSLTIQCQVDSQVTMMFWYRQQPGQSLTLIATANQGSEATYESGFVIDKFPISRPNLTFSTLTVSNMSPEDSSIYLCSVGRLEAFFGQGTRLTVV.